This is a list of T cell receptor beta chains from one sample in a study of CD8+CD57+ T cells in acquired aplastic anemia. TCRdb reanalysed the reads using MiXCR and keeps one entry per CDR3 protein. The table lists under 500,000 distinct CDR3 sequences, more than 25% of them singletons. Sequencing was done on a sample of sorted CD4+, CD8+, or CD8+CD57+ T cells (not recorded which) from PBMCs. These receptors were taken from a human donor with aplastic anemia. Each CDR3 is given with its conserved first and last residue. The D gene is left open where the match is weak. Clone size appears in some rows only: once, few, many, or a class for an expanded clone.

cdr3_nt cdr3_aa clone_size d_call cdr3_length j_call v_call
TGCAGTGCTTGGGGAGAATTAGGGTCACCCCTCCACTTT CSAWGELGSPLHF many NA 13 TRBJ1-6 TRBV20-1
TGTGCCAGCAGCCAAGATGAGGGGACACTCTCTAACTATGGCTACACCTTC CASSQDEGTLSNYGYTF NA NA 17 TRBJ1-2 TRBV4-2
TGTGCCACAAGACCCTCGAGTTTGGAGACCCAGTACTTC CATRPSSLETQYF NA NA 13 TRBJ2-5 TRBV19
TGTGCCGGCGGGCCCTCGGGGGATTCACCCCTCCGCTTT CAGGPSGDSPLRF NA NA 13 TRBJ1-6 TRBV19
TGCAGTGCTACTCCCGGCGGCTACGAGCAGTACTTC CSATPGGYEQYF NA NA 12 TRBJ2-7 TRBV20-1
TGTGCCTCAAAGGGACTCCATGCCTACGAGCAGTACTTC CASKGLHAYEQYF NA NA 13 TRBJ2-7 TRBV25-1
TGTGCCAGCAGCTTCCCAGGGGTCCAAGAGACCCAGTACTTC CASSFPGVQETQYF NA NA 14 TRBJ2-5 TRBV7-2
TGTGCCATCAGTATGTTTGGGACAGATCCCTACGAGCAGTACTTC CAISMFGTDPYEQYF NA TRBD1 15 TRBJ2-7 TRBV10-3
TGCAGTGCTCCGCAGGGGGCGGGTTGGGGGGCTGAAGCTTTCTTT CSAPQGAGWGAEAFF few TRBD1 15 TRBJ1-1 TRBV20-1
TGTGCCAGCACCGGGACAGGGAACACCGGGGCAGGGGACGGGGTGCGGTACTTC CASTGTGNTGAGDGVRYF NA TRBD1 18 TRBJ2-7 TRBV12-3/TRBV12-4
TGTGCCAGCAGCTCAGGACAGCCGTATCCGAATCAGCCCCAGCATTTT CASSSGQPYPNQPQHF few NA 16 TRBJ1-5 TRBV11-2
TGTGCCAGCAGCCCGGGACAGCTCAACTATGGCTACACCTTC CASSPGQLNYGYTF many TRBD1 14 TRBJ1-2 TRBV7-9
TGTGCCACCAGCAGAGAAGGGGGGGATGCCTACACCTTC CATSREGGDAYTF NA NA 13 TRBJ1-2 TRBV15
TGCAGTGCCAGACAGGGAAACAATGAGCAGTTCTTC CSARQGNNEQFF few TRBD1 12 TRBJ2-1 TRBV20-1
TGTGCCAGCAGTGGAGACAGGGTTAGGGGTGAAAAACTGTTTTTT CASSGDRVRGEKLFF many TRBD1 15 TRBJ1-4 TRBV2
TGTGCCAGCACCCAGATTCCGACCGGGGAGCTGTTTTTT CASTQIPTGELFF few NA 13 TRBJ2-2 TRBV12-3/TRBV12-4
TGCGCCAGCAGTGACGACCGCATAGGGTCCGAGCAGTACTTC CASSDDRIGSEQYF NA NA 14 TRBJ2-7 TRBV10-1
TGTGCCAGCAGCCCCACGACAGGGATGAATGAGCAGTTCTTC CASSPTTGMNEQFF many TRBD1 14 TRBJ2-1 TRBV7-9
TGTGCCACCTTAGAAGGCGGCAACTATGGCTACACCTTC CATLEGGNYGYTF NA NA 13 TRBJ1-2 TRBV24-1
TGTGCCAGTAGTAAAGAAGGACAGCCCGTCAAGCCCCAGCATTTT CASSKEGQPVKPQHF many NA 15 TRBJ1-5 TRBV19
TGTGCCAGCAGCGTAACTACGCCCGGAGGTGAAAAACTGTTTTTT CASSVTTPGGEKLFF few NA 15 TRBJ1-4 TRBV9
TGTGCCAGCAGCTTAGATGGATATAGCAATCAGCCCCAGCATTTT CASSLDGYSNQPQHF NA NA 15 TRBJ1-5 TRBV11-2
TGCAGCGTTGCGGGGAGACACGAGCAGTACTTC CSVAGRHEQYF NA NA 11 TRBJ2-7 TRBV29-1
TGTGCCACCGAGAACGGGGCGCGGGACGAGCAGTACTTC CATENGARDEQYF many NA 13 TRBJ2-7 TRBV2
TGTGCCAGCAGCGTAGGGCAGTCTACCTACAATGAGCAGTTCTTC CASSVGQSTYNEQFF NA NA 15 TRBJ2-1 TRBV9
TGTGCCAGCGGCGCCGGGACAGGGCCCTACGAGCAGTACTTC CASGAGTGPYEQYF many TRBD1 14 TRBJ2-7 TRBV10-3
TGCGCCAGCAGCTTCGCAGGGGATGGCTACACCTTC CASSFAGDGYTF many NA 12 TRBJ1-2 TRBV5-1
TGTGCCAGCAGCTTACACTTAAACACTGAAGCTTTCTTT CASSLHLNTEAFF many NA 13 TRBJ1-1 TRBV7-9
TGCGCCAGCAACTCAATGGACAGGGGGAACACTGAAGCTTTCTTT CASNSMDRGNTEAFF few TRBD1 15 TRBJ1-1 TRBV5-1
TGTGCCAGTAGTATTATAGCTAACGGCAATCAGCCCCAGCATTTT CASSIIANGNQPQHF once NA 15 TRBJ1-5 TRBV19
TGTGCCACCAGCAGCCCAGGTTCAGGGAACTATGGCTACACCTTC CATSSPGSGNYGYTF NA NA 15 TRBJ1-2 TRBV15
TGTGCCAGCAGTTACAGGTCGAACACTGAAGCTTTCTTT CASSYRSNTEAFF few NA 13 TRBJ1-1 TRBV6-2/TRBV6-3
TGCGCCAGCAGCTTGAGTACTGTCGGAGGGGAGACCCAGTACTTC CASSLSTVGGETQYF NA NA 15 TRBJ2-5 TRBV5-1
TGCAGTGCCCCGAGATTTTCGAGCTCCTACGAGCAGTACTTC CSAPRFSSSYEQYF many NA 14 TRBJ2-7 TRBV20-1
TGCGCCAGCAGTCCTACAGGGGGCGCATCCTACGAGCAGTACTTC CASSPTGGASYEQYF once TRBD1 15 TRBJ2-7 TRBV5-1
TGCGCCAGCAGCCTCACCCAACGAGAGACCCAGTACTTC CASSLTQRETQYF NA NA 13 TRBJ2-5 TRBV4-1
TGTGCCAGTAGTATAGATCTGCAGGCACCCCTCCACTTT CASSIDLQAPLHF many NA 13 TRBJ1-6 TRBV19
TGTGCCAGCAGTTATAATGGAGGCGAGCAGTACTTC CASSYNGGEQYF NA NA 12 TRBJ2-7 TRBV24-1
TGTGCCAGCAGCCAAGGGGGGACGTCTAGCTCCTACGAGCAGTACTTC CASSQGGTSSSYEQYF NA NA 16 TRBJ2-7 TRBV4-2
TGTGCCAGTTTGAGGGACAGGGATTCACCCCTCCACTTT CASLRDRDSPLHF NA TRBD1 13 TRBJ1-6 TRBV19
TGTGCCAGCAGTGAAACCGGAGCTCGGGGACAGGGGAATTCACCCCTCCACTTT CASSETGARGQGNSPLHF NA TRBD1 18 TRBJ1-6 TRBV2
TGTGCCAGCAGCCTCTACGGGGGCTACACCTTC CASSLYGGYTF many NA 11 TRBJ1-2 TRBV9
TGTGCCAGCAGCCAAGACTTCAACAGTCACATTAACTATGGCTACACCTTC CASSQDFNSHINYGYTF NA NA 17 TRBJ1-2 TRBV14
TGCAGTGCTAAGGAGACTAGCGGAAACTACAATGAGCAGTTCTTC CSAKETSGNYNEQFF NA TRBD2 15 TRBJ2-1 TRBV20-1
TGTGCCAGTAGTGGATGGACAGGGATTGGTCAGCCCCAGCATTTT CASSGWTGIGQPQHF NA TRBD1 15 TRBJ1-5 TRBV19
TGTCCCAGCAGTACGGACTCCCGGCGGTACGGCTACACCTTC CPSSTDSRRYGYTF NA NA 14 TRBJ1-2 TRBV2
TGCAGTGCGACAAAGACGGGGGGCGGCTATGGCTACACCTTC CSATKTGGGYGYTF many NA 14 TRBJ1-2 TRBV20-1
TGTGCCAGCAGCCTCAGGGCAGGGAACACCGGGGAGCTGTTTTTT CASSLRAGNTGELFF many NA 15 TRBJ2-2 TRBV7-2
TGTGCCAGCAGTTACTTGGGACAGGGATATAACTATGGCTACACCTTC CASSYLGQGYNYGYTF few TRBD1 16 TRBJ1-2 TRBV6-6
TGCGCCAGCGGACTAGCGGGAGGGCGGGAGACCCAGTACTTC CASGLAGGRETQYF many TRBD2 14 TRBJ2-5 TRBV10-2
TGTGCCAGCAGCCCCCGACTAGCGGGGGGGCAGAGCACAGATACGCAGTATTTT CASSPRLAGGQSTDTQYF few TRBD2 18 TRBJ2-3 TRBV7-6
TGTGCCAGCACCCAACCCGGCAAAAACACTGAAGCTTTCTTT CASTQPGKNTEAFF few NA 14 TRBJ1-1 TRBV10-3
TGTGCCAGCAGCTTAGGAACGGGACAGGGAGAGACCCAGTACTTC CASSLGTGQGETQYF NA TRBD1 15 TRBJ2-5 TRBV11-2
TGTGCCAGCAGCCCCGGGACTAGCGGGGTTTCGATTTGGGAGACCCAGTACTTC CASSPGTSGVSIWETQYF NA TRBD2 18 TRBJ2-5 TRBV25-1
TGCGCCAGCAGTGAGTCACAAGAGCAGTTCTTC CASSESQEQFF NA NA 11 TRBJ2-1 TRBV10-2
TGTGCCACCAGTGATCCCAGAGCGGGGGGGCAAGAGACCCAGTACTTC CATSDPRAGGQETQYF many TRBD2 16 TRBJ2-5 TRBV24-1
TGTGCCAGTAAAACAGTTCTATATAGCAATCAGCCCCGGCATTTT CASKTVLYSNQPRHF NA NA 15 TRBJ1-5 TRBV19